This T cell receptor beta chain was recovered during a study of T cell repertoires in ileal Crohn's disease. Study context: The MI sample came from the proximal margin of the surgical specimen.

With respect to this clone: Its cognate antigen is unknown. The identical CDR3 is also encoded by other nucleotide sequences in the sample.

With 4 bases clipped from V and 1 base from J, the junction kept 4 bases outside the gene matches. Germline V gene data show CDR1 as SGHRS and CDR2 as YFSETQ. This CDR3 contains 14 residues. Here immunoSEQ multiplex PCR was the method, and the copy in TCRdb shows in-frame clones only, minus some. The sample shows 3,000 or so clones, 55% to 70% of them seen only once. Time point defined: proximal margin of the surgical specimen (macroscopically non-inflamed). Study results and caveats: Sorted CD8 T cells held more high-frequency clones than CD4. Compared with non-smokers, active smokers at surgery showed more clonal expansions.

Sequenced input: ileal tissue. The rearrangement links TRBV5-1 to TRBJ2-5, with TRBD2 matching over 7 bases. The clonotype was recovered from an adult with Crohn's disease. The CDR3: CASSRGTTQETQYF. In DNA form, the CDR3 reads TGCGCCAGCAGCCGAGGGACTACCCAAGAGACCCAGTACTTC.